One TCR beta chain is described in this entry. Its antigen is unknown. Qualities for individual bases were not recorded, and no much larger clone is one base off. Via the germline V gene, CDR1 is SGHVS and CDR2 FQNEAQ. The CDR3, cysteine through phenylalanine, is 13 amino acids long. The entry retains the CDR3 DNA only, 39 bases that are in frame from base 1. Relative to germline, V is missing 3 bases and J is missing 8 bases, with 3 bases of the junction outside any gene match. In Seattle, one collaborating source enrolled patients while the infection was active and tracked those patients longitudinally over the course of disease. Whole blood was collected in K2EDTA tubes by collaborating institutions according to the institutions' own protocols. Collaborator samples were shipped for TCRbeta analysis as frozen whole blood, isolated PBMCs, or DNA extracted from either sample type. The data originate from a study of blood T cell repertoires in COVID-19 (dated by TCRdb to 2020 to 2022). Background for the entire study: The collaborator samples originated in the United States, Italy and Spain and spanned the acute and convalescent phases of COVID-19. The dataset comprised deeply sampled blood TCRbeta repertoires from subjects exposed to, actively infected with, or recovered from COVID-19. Where HLA class I and class II types were available, the types were taken from metadata supplied by the sample provider, not from assay-based typing. A de-identified subject ID, COVID-19 status, age in years and sex were almost always included in the sample metadata. The samples were drawn from two sources: the first 160 participants of the ongoing ImmuneRACE study, and 1,000 to 1,500 subjects contributed by 6 global collaborators. The repertoires were released in a freely available public database meant as a resource for research on the immune response to SARS-CoV-2. The prospective study material was composed of cDNA or gDNA derived from T cells, B-cell-depleted T cells, or PBMCs.

TCRbeta CDR3 regions were amplified from genomic DNA by means of the immunoSEQ Assay, a bias-controlled multiplex PCR. The authors' analysis ran thus. The number of nucleated cells in each sample was estimated by amplification of reference gene primers within the assay. To quantify the absolute abundance of each unique TCRbeta CDR3 rearrangement, sequence reads were collapsed and filtered. For each sample, productive Simpson clonality was calculated as the square root of Simpson's diversity index across productive rearrangements. The source is immuneACCESS, and TCRdb retained only in-frame sequences with V and J called. Part of the clones is not carried over; for the studies checked, unresolved V genes explain less than half of this, and the remainder is unexplained. V and J calls and clone size are as listed in that table; D and trimming were resolved from the DNA. The sample profile shows more than 200,000 clones; around 87% of them were found once. The ten top clones hold 10% of the sample.

Beyond this particular receptor, the publication reports: Clinical and demographic metadata were provided uncurated, with the amount varying by source and participant.

The chain couples TRBV7-8 to TRBJ2-1; TRBD2 matches 8 bases in the middle. Sequenced sample: peripheral blood. This TCR came from a woman between 45 and 60 years old with COVID-19, enrolled during active disease. The CDR3 sequence is CASSLYGGDEQFF. The DNA sequence follows: TGTGCCAGCAGCTTGTACGGGGGGGATGAGCAGTTCTTC.